This entry concerns a single T cell receptor beta chain. This clonotype was detected ten times or more. The antigen it recognizes is unknown. No base-level quality is on record; no much larger clone is a single base apart. Measured from the cysteine to the phenylalanine, the CDR3 is 16 residues long. The entry retains the CDR3 DNA only, 48 bases that are in frame from base 1. Sequences SQVTM (CDR1) and ANQGSEA (CDR2) are obtained from the germline V gene. V loses 3 bases of germline sequence and J loses 4 bases, and the interval between the two ends is 21 bases. For the unsorted PBMC libraries, 2 million PBMCs were stored in RNAlater at -80 degrees C until RNA extraction and were used to generate the libraries. PBMCs were separated from peripheral blood using Ficoll-Hypaque density gradient centrifugation and then cryopreserved in liquid nitrogen. cDNA was synthesized by template-switch 5'RACE using a primer with a 10-nucleotide random unique molecular identifier that tagged each TCR transcript. Over 160 million TCR-beta sequences, covering 15-18 subjects, were produced in each sequencing run. Total RNA was extracted with the RNeasy kit. Using the KAPA Real-time Library Amplification kit, TCR-beta VDJ regions were amplified with primers for the TCR constant region and the 5'RACE anchor. Sample indexes and Illumina adaptors were added in a first PCR, after which library yield was increased in a second PCR. After Ampure bead purification, the TCR product of roughly 650 bp was size-selected on a 2% E-gel SizeSelection system. Before pooling, library quality was assessed on a Bioanalyzer, concentration was determined with Qubit, and library quantification was performed with the Kapa Library Quantification kit. Libraries were sequenced paired-end 2 x 150 bp on an Illumina HiSeq 2500. To increase sequence diversity, roughly 24-30% phiX was spiked into each library pool. As for how the authors treated the data: The quality-filtered reads were processed with the UMI-based MiGEC pipeline, whose error correction step removed more than 80% of the raw TCR sequences. VDJ genes were aligned to IMGT germline references, and each clonotype was defined by a unique CDR3 amino acid sequence together with V-J genes. VDJtools evaluated clonal expansion, Shannon diversity and CDR3 relatedness (CalcPairwiseDistances, ClusterSamples); CLCbio workbench built phylogenetic trees. Expanded clones were defined as having at least 8 unique UMIs, based on coefficient-of-variation modelling across technical triplicates. The raw public reads went through TCRdb reprocessing: fastp at Q25, MiXCR clone calling, in-frame beta chains kept. Here each entry gathers all rows of one CDR3 protein and keeps the most common genes and DNA. These V and J calls derive from TCRdb rather than the authors' analysis. Within this sample are 45,000 to 55,000 distinct CDR3 sequences, with over 9% of them counted one time only. Of the sample, roughly 20% falls within the top ten clones.

The data originate from a study of neurological immune-mediated disorders (dated by TCRdb to the late 2010s). Some background on the complete study: Peripheral blood TCR-beta repertoires from HTLV-I-associated myelopathy (HAM/TSP) patients, multiple sclerosis patients and healthy controls were compared by UMI-based sequencing. The roughly 110 TCR-beta libraries included longitudinal samples, technical triplicates and paired sorted CD4+ and CD8+ T-cell subsets alongside PBMC samples. Of the 65 to 70 subjects in the cohort, about 14 were HAM/TSP patients, 34 were multiple sclerosis patients, and some 20 were healthy controls.

The full study reports these points: TCR clonal expansion was highest in HAM/TSP patients and lowest in MS patients, with MS patients falling below even healthy controls. Across subjects, expanded clones never shared an identical CDR3 amino acid sequence, which suggests that the TCR-beta repertoires in every group were private.

The sample taken for sequencing was PBMCs. This sequence originates from a woman aged 40 to 50 with HTLV-1-associated myelopathy (HAM/TSP). Rearrangement joined TRBV29-1 to TRBJ1-1; a weak D assignment points to TRBD1 (6 bases agree). The DNA is TGCAGCGTTGAGGGGGTTCGGGGGCAGGGTCGCACTGAAGCTTTCTTT. Translated, this is CSVEGVRGQGRTEAFF.